A single sample gave rise to the 6 T cell receptor beta chains below, sequenced in a study of T-cell memory formation after mild COVID-19. TCRdb reprocessed the 5' RACE reads via MiXCR and lists one record per CDR3 protein. The data hold about 560,000 distinct CDR3 sequences, with roughly 21% observed a single time. The material sequenced was PBMCs or a T cell subset sorted from them (not recorded which). The receptors originated from an adult woman who had mild COVID-19 (a few samples of this study predate the infection). Cell type and time point are not known.

This clonotype occurred a few times. The V call is TRBV5-4, the J call TRBJ1-1; 8 bases line up with TRBD1. CDR3 length: 14 residues. V lost 0 bases and J lost 6; bases outside the gene matches: 4. Germline CDR1 SGHNT, CDR2 YYREEE (reference sequence). In DNA, the CDR3 is TGTGCCAGCAGCTTGGGGGTGACAGGGGCTGAAGCTTTCTTT. This translates into CASSLGVTGAEAFF.

This clonotype showed up many times. This chain connects TRBV7-9 to TRBJ2-2; D unclear. With 8 bases removed from V and 0 bases from J, the gap between germline ends came to 10 bases. This CDR3 is 14 amino acids long. Germline values: CDR1 SEHNR, CDR2 FQNEAQ (reference sequence). The CDR3 DNA reads TGTGCCAGCTCACCACGGGCGAACACCGGGGAGCTGTTTTTT. Its protein product is CASSPRANTGELFF.

This clonotype showed up just a few times. This chain joins TRBV15 and TRBJ1-2, with 9 bases fitting TRBD1. Per the germline V gene, CDR1 is LNHNV and CDR2 is YYDKDF (reference sequence). The length of the CDR3 is 15 residues. Trimming removed 3 bases from V and 2 bases from J; junction bases left unmatched: 4. The CDR3 nucleotides read TGTGCCACCAGCAGCCCCGGACAGGGGAACTATGGCTACACCTTC. Its protein is CATSSPGQGNYGYTF. Full variable domain (missing parts from reference TRBV15 and TRBJ1-2): DAMVIQNPRYQVTQFGKPVTLSCSQTLNHNVMYWYQQKSSQAPKLLFHYYDKDFNNEADTPDNFQSRRPNTSFCFLDIRSPGLGDTAMYLCATSSPGQGNYGYTFGSGTRLTVV.

The rearrangement links TRBV7-9 to TRBJ2-3; D is unclear. This CDR3 contains 15 residues. V gave up 5 bases and J gave up 0 bases, with 12 bases separating them. Germline lookup yields CDR1 SEHNR and CDR2 FQNEAQ (reference sequence). CDR3 DNA: TGTGCCAGCAGCACCCCGGTGGGGAGCACAGATACGCAGTATTTT. Protein: CASSTPVGSTDTQYF.

The gene calls are TRBV5-1 and TRBJ1-2; maybe TRBD1 (6 bases). Germline lookup yields CDR1 SGHRS and CDR2 YFSETQ. V shed 4 bases and J shed 2 bases, with 15 bases lying between them. The CDR3 sequence is 15 residues long. The CDR3 region is CASSQNWGANYGYTF. As DNA, the CDR3 is TGCGCCAGCAGCCAAAATTGGGGGGCGAACTATGGCTACACCTTC.

This clonotype was recorded a few times. This chain joins TRBV12-3 or TRBV12-4 and TRBJ1-2; no firm D call. The V gene lost 5 bases and the J gene lost 6 bases, with 13 bases spanning the gap. This CDR3 has 13 amino acids. The CDR3, as DNA: TGTGCCAGCAGTCTTGAACATCGCCATGGCTACACCTTC. It yields the protein CASSLEHRHGYTF.